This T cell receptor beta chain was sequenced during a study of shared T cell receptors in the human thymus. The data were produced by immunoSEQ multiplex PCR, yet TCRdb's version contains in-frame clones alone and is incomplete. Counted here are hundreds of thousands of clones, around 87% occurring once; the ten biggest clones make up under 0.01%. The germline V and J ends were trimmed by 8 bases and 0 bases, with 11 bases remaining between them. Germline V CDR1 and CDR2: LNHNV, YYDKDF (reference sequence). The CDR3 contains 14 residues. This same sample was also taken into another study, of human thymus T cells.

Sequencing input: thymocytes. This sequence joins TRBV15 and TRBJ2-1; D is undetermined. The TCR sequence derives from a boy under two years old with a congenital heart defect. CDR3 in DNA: TGTGCCACCTGGCGGCACGACTCCTACAATGAGCAGTTCTTC. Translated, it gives CATWRHDSYNEQFF.